The rows below give T cell receptor beta chains drawn from one sample of a study of tumor-infiltrating lymphocytes in primary liver carcinoma. TCRdb re-analysed the multiplex PCR reads in MiXCR, keeping a single row per CDR3 protein. The sample contains about 99,000 distinct CDR3 sequences, 55% to 70% of which appear only once. The sequenced sample was liver tumor tissue from sampling region 5. Receptor source: a woman aged 60-75 years with primary liver carcinoma and hepatitis B virus infection. CDR3s include the opening cysteine and the closing phenylalanine or tryptophan. D genes are given only for firm matches. Clone size appears in some rows only: once, few, many, or a class for an expanded clone.

V,J,D,size,length,CDR3,DNA
TRBV20-1,TRBJ2-7,TRBD1,NA,13,CSVNRDRGYEQYF,TGCAGTGTTAACCGGGACAGGGGCTACGAGCAGTACTTC
TRBV7-8,TRBJ1-2,NA,many,14,CASSLERNNYGYTF,TGTGCCAGCAGCTTAGAACGGAATAACTATGGCTACACCTTC
TRBV5-5,TRBJ2-5,NA,NA,15,CANSFELMNQETQYF,TGTGCCAACAGCTTCGAACTCATGAACCAAGAGACCCAGTACTTT
TRBV29-1,TRBJ2-3,TRBD2,many,15,CSVSKTSGPTDTQYF,TGCAGCGTCTCCAAGACTAGCGGCCCCACAGATACGCAGTATTTT
TRBV6-2/TRBV6-3,TRBJ2-7,NA,NA,15,CASTTLQWSAYERYF,TGTGCCAGCACCACATTACAGTGGAGCGCCTACGAGCGGTACTTC
TRBV11-2,TRBJ2-2,TRBD2,NA,19,CASSPRGGSGSIVAGELFF,TGTGCCAGCAGCCCCCGAGGGGGTAGCGGGAGTATAGTGGCCGGGGAGTTATTTTTT
TRBV28,TRBJ2-1,NA,NA,15,CASSLFGEGNNEQFF,TGTGCCAGCAGTTTATTCGGGGAAGGAAACAATGAGCAGTTCTTC
TRBV11-1,TRBJ2-7,NA,NA,13,CASSLDRVYGQYF,TGTGCCAGCAGCTTAGACCGCGTATACGGGCAGTACTTC
TRBV29-1,TRBJ2-1,TRBD2,NA,14,CSVRASGKSGEQFF,TGCAGCGTTCGTGCTAGCGGCAAGTCGGGTGAGCAGTTCTTC
TRBV4-2,TRBJ1-6,NA,NA,16,CASSQDPGHGSSPLHF,TGTGCTAGCAGCCAAGACCCGGGACACGGGAGTTCACCCCTCCACTTT
TRBV6-1,TRBJ1-1,NA,many,15,CASSAGAAGNPEAFF,TGTGCCAGCAGCGCGGGAGCGGCTGGGAATCCTGAAGCTTTCTTT
TRBV6-1,TRBJ1-5,NA,NA,14,CASSGRRNSQPQHF,TGTGCCAGCAGTGGAAGACGGAACTCTCAGCCCCAGCATTTT
TRBV11-2,TRBJ2-5,TRBD1,medium-sized,16,CASSSTGTGHRETQYF,TGTGCCAGCAGCTCCACCGGGACAGGGCACAGGGAGACCCAGTACTTC
TRBV29-1,TRBJ2-7,NA,NA,11,CRALSGCEHYF,TGCAGGGCCCTCTCAGGGTGCGAGCACTACTTC